The 20 T cell receptor beta chains below come from one sample, sequenced in a study of metastatic and nonmetastatic thyroid tumors. No patient had received any treatment before thyroid surgery. TCRdb redid the clone calls on the PCR reads using MiXCR. The table lists 65,000 to 70,000 clones, around 14% of them singletons, with under 8% in the top ten. The specimen sequenced was blood. These receptors came from a male donor with papillary thyroid cancer or a benign thyroid nodule (not recorded which). Some clones in this sample may be carry-over from other donors' samples.

J is TRBJ2-7 and V is TRBV28; 10 nucleotides agree with TRBD1. Germline CDR1 is MDHEN and CDR2 is SYDVKM. The CDR3 sequence is 15 residues long. The V and J ends lost 6 bases and 3 bases, in that order; junction bases with no gene match: 8. The CDR3 here is CASRAGQGSFYEQYF. The DNA for the CDR3 is TGTGCCAGCAGGGCGGGACAGGGGTCCTTCTACGAGCAGTACTTC.

This clone was seen repeatedly, ten times or more. J is TRBJ2-1 and V is TRBV2, with 7 bases lining up with TRBD2. The length of the CDR3 is 15 residues. With V trimmed by 4 bases and J by 2 bases, 5 bases remained unmatched. The germline CDR1 and CDR2 sequences are SNHLY and FYNNEI. The CDR3 loop is CASSGGAGPYNEQFF. In DNA, the CDR3 is TGTGCCAGCAGTGGTGGAGCGGGACCCTACAATGAGCAGTTCTTC.

This chain uses TRBV29-1 with TRBJ1-4; D might be TRBD1 (5 bases). The CDR3 runs to 16 residues. Germline V gene sequence: CDR1 SQVTM, CDR2 ANQGSEA. The V and J ends lost 5 bases and 7 bases respectively, with 23 bases between them. The CDR3 sequence: CSVTLRGPVLPEKLFF. In DNA, the CDR3 is TGCAGCGTTACGTTGAGGGGCCCCGTCTTACCTGAAAAACTGTTTTTT.

A note on this clone: With a much larger clone just one base away, this may be a read error. The genes are TRBV5-4 and TRBJ2-7; 16 bases align to TRBD2. The V gene's germline CDR1 is SGHNT and CDR2 YYREEE (reference sequence). The CDR3 is 15 amino acids. The CDR3 sequence: CAISQGTSGRGEQYF. The CDR3 DNA follows: TGTGCCATCAGCCAGGGGACTAGCGGGAGGGGCGAGCAGTACTTC.

Concerning this clone: A single base separates this from a much larger clone, so it may be a read error. Within the sample, other DNA sequences also encode this same CDR3. The chain has TRBV18 and TRBJ2-3, with 10 nucleotides matching TRBD2. V was clipped by 3 bases and J by 4 bases; unmatched bases: 4. This CDR3 is built from 15 residues. Germline-derived CDR1 and CDR2 are KGHSH and LQKENI. CDR3 DNA sequence: TGTGCCAGCTCACCTCCTAGCGGGAGTCCAGATACGCAGTATTTT. Its translation is CASSPPSGSPDTQYF.

The V and J genes are TRBV4-1 and TRBJ2-5; tentative D call: TRBD2 (6 bases). The J call may be wrong; the DNA end is better matched by TRBJ2-1. This CDR3 region has 16 residues. Germline loops: CDR1 MGHRA, CDR2 YSYEKL. For the CDR3, the DNA is TGCGCCAACAGTCAAGAAGCAGGCTGGGGGGAAAATGAGCAGTTCTTC. Amino acid sequence: CANSQEAGWGENEQFF.

The chain employs TRBV5-1 and TRBJ1-1, with 7 bases matching TRBD1. The CDR3 extends over 15 amino acids. Per germline, CDR1 SGHRS and CDR2 YFSETQ. V trimming: 0 bases; J trimming: 4 bases; junction bases outside the gene matches: 6. Here the CDR3 reads CASSLASGGSTEAFF. The CDR3 DNA reads as TGCGCCAGCAGCTTGGCGTCAGGGGGAAGCACTGAAGCTTTCTTT.

By frequency in the sample, this clone is medium-sized. This rearrangement joins TRBV27 to TRBJ2-1, with TRBD2 identical over 10 bases. CDR3 length: 15 residues. V shed 2 bases and J 7 bases; nucleotides not matched to a gene: 5. Germline V gives CDR1 MNHEY, CDR2 SMNVEV (reference sequence). The CDR3 coding sequence is TGTGCCAGCAGTTTAGCGCTAGCGGGAGTGAATGAGCAGTTCTTC. Encoded protein: CASSLALAGVNEQFF.

With regard to this clone: It may be a read error: a sequence one base away is much more abundant. The chain is built from TRBV4-1 and TRBJ2-5; no definite D call. The V end was cut by 8 bases, the J end by 7 bases, with 20 bases between. CDR3 length equals 14 residues. The germline V gene has CDR1 MGHRA and CDR2 YSYEKL. The CDR3 reads CASGPVRIPWTQYF. The DNA of the CDR3 is TGCGCCAGCGGGCCAGTGAGGATACCTTGGACCCAGTACTTC.

This clone occurred a few times. Since a much larger clone is just one base distant, this may be a read error. The chain is built from TRBV10-3 and TRBJ2-6; D is unclear. The CDR3 covers 17 residues. CDR1 is ENHRY and CDR2 is SYGVKD in the germline V gene. The CDR3 protein is CAISEPGQASGSNVLTF. CDR3 DNA sequence: TGTGCCATCAGTGAACCCGGCCAGGCCTCTGGGTCCAACGTCCTGACTTTC.

With regard to this clone: One end of the junction does not line up with germline, which may come from a read error. This chain uses TRBV11-1 with TRBJ2-1; 12 positions match TRBD2. This CDR3 region has 15 residues. Germline V gene sequence: CDR1 SGHAT, CDR2 FQDESV (reference sequence). The DNA of the CDR3 is TGTGCCAGCAGCTTCAGGACTAGCGGGAACAATGAGCAGTTCTTT. Translating gives CASSFRTSGNNEQFF.

This clone has at least ten counts. The chain links TRBV19 to TRBJ2-3; TRBD2 matches 8 bases. Trimming at V came to 4 bases and at J to 4 bases, leaving 7 bases not matched to a gene. Germline V gene sequence: CDR1 LNHDA, CDR2 SQIVND (reference sequence). This CDR3 is built from 15 residues. The CDR3, as DNA: TGTGCCAGTAGTACCGGACTAGCTCAAGCAGATACGCAGTATTTT. It encodes CASSTGLAQADTQYF.

This clone was detected many times. This may arise from a read error, as a much more abundant clone is one base away. The V call is TRBV6-1, the J call TRBJ2-5; 7 positions match TRBD2. Germline lookup yields CDR1 MNHNS and CDR2 SASEGT. The CDR3 loop spans 15 amino acids. The CDR3 DNA reads TGTGTCATCGCCTTAGGTCGGGGGGTACAAGAGACCCAGTACTTC. It codes for CVIALGRGVQETQYF.

Many counts were recorded for this clone. V is TRBV10-3 and J is TRBJ2-3, with 9 bases fitting TRBD2. The germline V gene encodes CDR1 ENHRY and CDR2 SYGVKD. The CDR3 runs to 14 residues. V lost 7 bases, J lost 4 bases, and 6 bases stayed unmatched. CDR3 amino acids: CAIMSGRQADTQYF. CDR3 sequence (DNA): TGTGCCATCATGAGCGGGAGGCAAGCAGATACGCAGTATTTT.

Concerning this clone itself: An end of the junction differs from the germline gene, which may be a read error. The rearrangement uses TRBV5-1 and TRBJ2-7, with 8 bases lining up with TRBD2. CDR3 length equals 17 residues. Per the germline V gene, CDR1 is SGHRS and CDR2 is YFSETQ. This chain's CDR3 is CASISGLAAFSSYERYF. The CDR3 DNA is TGCGCCAGCATCTCCGGACTAGCTGCCTTCAGCTCCTACGAGCGGTACTTC.

The CDR3 DNA is TGTGCCAGCTCACCCCAGCGGGGACACAATGAGCAGTTCTTC. This codes for CASSPQRGHNEQFF. V usage is TRBV18 and J usage is TRBJ2-1; 7 bases map to TRBD2. CDR1 KGHSH and CDR2 LQKENI come from the germline V gene. Unmatched junction bases numbered 4, after V lost 3 bases and J lost 5 bases. This CDR3 has 14 residues.

This clone was observed at least ten times. This chain connects TRBV20-1 to TRBJ2-1; a possible D gene is TRBD2 (6 bases). V shed 0 bases and J shed 4 bases, with 16 bases lying between them. The CDR3 covers 16 residues. Germline values: CDR1 DFQATT, CDR2 SNEGSKA (reference sequence). This CDR3 reads CSARDFKGLPYNEQFF. The DNA for the CDR3 is TGCAGTGCTAGAGACTTTAAGGGACTCCCTTACAATGAGCAGTTCTTC.

The sample holds many counts of this clone. The sample holds other DNA sequences that translate to the same CDR3. This rearrangement joins TRBV28 to TRBJ2-5; no clear D gene. Germline lookup yields CDR1 MDHEN and CDR2 SYDVKM. The CDR3 length is 15 residues. V was clipped by 6 bases and J by 0 bases, with 14 bases between them. CDR3 region: CASSPNRVNQETQYF. CDR3 nucleotides: TGTGCCAGCAGCCCGAACCGGGTCAACCAAGAGACCCAGTACTTC. The full variable domain, rest sourced from reference TRBV28 and TRBJ2-5, is DVKVTQSSRYLVKRTGEKVFLECVQDMDHENMFWYRQDPGLGLRLIYFSYDVKMKEKGDIPEGYSVSREKKERFSLILESASTNQTSMYLCASSPNRVNQETQYFGPGTRLLVL.

This clone was counted only a few times. A read error may account for a junction end that differs from germline. This rearrangement joins TRBV6-5 to TRBJ2-2; TRBD1 matches at 8 bases. This CDR3 is built from 18 residues. Germline-derived CDR1 and CDR2 are MNHEY and SVGAGI. The CDR3 bases are TGTGCCAGCAGTTACTCCTGGTGCGACAGGGGAGCCGCCGGTGAGCTGTTTTTT. Protein: CASSYSWCDRGAAGELFF.

This clone was seen many times. The chain combines TRBV5-4 with TRBJ1-1, with 8 bases aligning to TRBD1. The CDR3 is made up of 13 amino acids. The trim removed 3 bases at V and 4 bases at J, leaving 2 bases unmatched. The germline V gene encodes CDR1 SGHNT and CDR2 YYREEE (reference sequence). The CDR3 DNA sequence: TGTGCCAGCAGCTACACAGGGGGCACTGAAGCTTTCTTT. The encoded protein is CASSYTGGTEAFF.